This is a list of T cell receptor beta chains from one sample in a study of blood T cell repertoires in COVID-19. The data were produced by immunoSEQ multiplex PCR, yet TCRdb's version contains in-frame clones alone and is incomplete. The table shows approximately 90,000 clones, with approximately 80% occurring only once. The sample comprised peripheral blood. The receptors come from a man between 70 and 80 years old with COVID-19, enrolled during active disease. Each CDR3 is given with its conserved first and last residue. The D gene is left open where the match is weak. The size of a clone is reported for some rows only, either as once, few or many, or as a class for expanded clones.

d_call,clone_size,j_call,v_call,cdr3_aa,cdr3_nt
TRBD2,NA,TRBJ2-1,TRBV11-3,CASSPGREGVNEQFF,TGTGCCAGCAGCCCTGGGCGGGAGGGGGTCAATGAGCAGTTCTTC
NA,NA,TRBJ2-1,TRBV7-2,CASSLDPGSYNEQFF,TGTGCCAGCAGCTTAGATCCAGGTTCCTACAATGAGCAGTTCTTC
NA,once,TRBJ1-6,TRBV2,CASSEARGRSPLHF,TGTGCCAGCAGTGAAGCTAGGGGCCGTTCACCCCTCCACTTT
TRBD1,NA,TRBJ2-7,TRBV4-2,CASSQMDREKGEQYF,TGTGCCAGCAGCCAGATGGACAGGGAAAAGGGCGAGCAGTACTTC
TRBD2,once,TRBJ2-3,TRBV7-3,CASSLGGTTDTQYF,TGTGCCAGCAGCTTGGGGGGGACCACAGATACGCAGTATTTT
TRBD1,NA,TRBJ2-7,TRBV7-6,CASSLDRGSYEQYF,TGTGCCAGCAGCCTGGACAGGGGGTCCTACGAGCAGTACTTC
TRBD1,few,TRBJ1-2,TRBV3-1/TRBV3-2,CASSPPGTASNYGYTF,TGTGCCAGCAGCCCTCCGGGGACAGCCTCTAACTATGGCTACACCTTC
TRBD1,NA,TRBJ1-5,TRBV14,CASSLSTGHNQPQHF,TGTGCCAGCAGCCTTTCGACAGGGCACAATCAGCCCCAGCATTTT
NA,NA,TRBJ1-6,TRBV7-9,CASSLVVTGRSSPLHF,TGTGCCAGCAGCTTAGTAGTTACAGGGAGAAGTTCACCCCTCCACTTT
NA,NA,TRBJ2-7,TRBV29-1,CSVGGPGRSRYEQYF,TGCAGCGTTGGTGGACCGGGAAGGAGCCGCTACGAGCAGTACTTC
TRBD1,NA,TRBJ1-4,TRBV4-1,CASGRVGTGGEKLFF,TGCGCCAGCGGCAGGGTTGGGACAGGAGGAGAAAAACTGTTTTTT
NA,NA,TRBJ1-6,TRBV27,CASLPAGAYSPLHF,TGTGCCAGCCTGCCGGCCGGAGCTTATTCACCCCTCCACTTT
NA,NA,TRBJ2-5,TRBV5-4,CASSSDPGGQTQYF,TGTGCCAGCAGCTCGGACCCGGGCGGGCAGACCCAGTACTTC
NA,NA,TRBJ2-3,TRBV19,CASSPDLGRGTDTQYF,TGTGCCAGTAGCCCCGACTTGGGTAGGGGGACAGATACGCAGTATTTT
NA,NA,TRBJ2-7,TRBV5-1,CASSLGAFSEEQYF,TGCGCCAGCAGCTTGGGGGCGTTCAGTGAAGAGCAGTACTTC
NA,few,TRBJ2-2,TRBV7-9,CASTPGTGELFF,TGTGCCAGCACCCCCGGGACCGGGGAGCTGTTTTTT
TRBD2,many,TRBJ2-4,TRBV16,CASSPSGGDIQYF,TGTGCCAGCAGCCCTTCGGGGGGGGACATTCAGTACTTC
NA,NA,TRBJ2-3,TRBV3-1/TRBV3-2,CASSSFGTDTQYF,TGTGCCAGCAGTTCTTTCGGTACAGATACGCAGTATTTT
NA,NA,TRBJ1-6,TRBV29-1,CSVEDPPNFYF,TGCAGCGTTGAAGATCCCCCGAACTTCTACTTT
NA,NA,TRBJ1-5,TRBV6-2/TRBV6-3,CASSYSGGQVPPQHF,TGTGCCAGCAGTTACTCAGGCGGCCAAGTCCCTCCCCAGCATTTT
TRBD1,NA,TRBJ2-2,TRBV9,CASSVGDRGHTGELFF,TGTGCCAGCAGCGTAGGAGACAGGGGTCACACCGGGGAGCTGTTTTTT
TRBD2,once,TRBJ2-5,TRBV24-1,CATSDFPRTSGRARETQYF,TGTGCCACCAGTGATTTTCCGCGGACTAGCGGGAGGGCCCGTGAGACCCAGTACTTC
TRBD1,NA,TRBJ1-1,TRBV10-3,CATRTGPNTEAFF,TGTGCCACCCGGACAGGTCCGAACACTGAAGCTTTCTTT
TRBD1,NA,TRBJ1-4,TRBV6-1,CASSESLGQGAGKLFF,TGTGCCAGCAGTGAAAGCCTGGGACAGGGGGCCGGAAAACTGTTTTTT
NA,once,TRBJ1-5,TRBV19,CASSIMRWDQPQHF,TGTGCCAGTAGTATTATGAGGTGGGATCAGCCCCAGCATTTT